Shown below are 4 T cell receptor beta chains from a single sample sequenced in a study of T cell responses to AZD1222 COVID-19 vaccine. Method: immunoSEQ multiplex PCR; TCRdb's copy keeps in-frame clones and lacks some. There are 120,000 to 150,000 clones in the sample; roughly nine tenths occur only once, and 9.3% lies in the top ten. Sequenced here: peripheral blood, sampled 28 days after the second AZD1222 dose. These receptors came from an adult who received the AZD1222 COVID-19 vaccine.

In its sample, this clone was seen once. V usage is TRBV6-1 and J usage is TRBJ2-1; weak D call: TRBD2 (5 bases). Deletions cut 4 bases from V and 7 bases from J, with 20 bases between. From germline, CDR1 is MNHNS and CDR2 SASEGT. This CDR3 comprises 16 residues. This chain's CDR3 is CASSAYRGITGNEQFF. DNA of the CDR3: TGTGCCAGCAGTGCGTACCGCGGTATTACGGGGAATGAGCAGTTCTTC.

For the CDR3, the DNA is TGTGCCAGCAGTTTACGAGGCTACGAGCAGTACTTC. Its translation is CASSLRGYEQYF. This rearrangement joins TRBV27 to TRBJ2-7; D is uncertain. The CDR3 has 12 residues. Germline V gene sequence: CDR1 MNHEY, CDR2 SMNVEV (reference sequence). Trimming shortened V by 2 bases and J by 3 bases, and 5 bases separated the two germline ends.

This chain uses TRBV4-1 with TRBJ1-5; TRBD1 matches 10 bases. The junction had 9 bases not matched to a gene; V was cut back by 6 bases and J by 1 base. The CDR3 has 17 amino acids. Germline CDR1 reads MGHRA; CDR2 reads YSYEKL. As DNA, the CDR3 is TGCGCCAGCAGTTCGGAGACAGGGGGCGCGAGCAATCAGCCCCAGCATTTT. It codes for CASSSETGGASNQPQHF.

This chain links TRBV6-5 with TRBJ1-4; tentatively, D is TRBD1 (5 bases). The CDR3 has 13 amino acids. Between the trimmed V and J ends, which lost 6 bases and 8 bases, there was a span of 13 bases. From germline, CDR1 is MNHEY and CDR2 SVGAGI. The chain's CDR3 is CASSPGLREKLFF. The CDR3 DNA is TGTGCCAGCAGCCCGGGACTTCGCGAAAAACTGTTTTTT.